This passage covers 14 T cell receptor beta chains from one sample sequenced in a study of blood T cell repertoires in COVID-19. The method was immunoSEQ multiplex PCR; TCRdb's version includes in-frame clones alone and lacks a portion of them. Among around 200,000 clones listed, roughly 86% were seen once. Sequenced material: peripheral blood. The origin of the receptors is a man aged 18 to 29 with active or convalescent COVID-19.

CDR3 bases: TGTGCCAGCAGCCAAGTCCCAATCACATATAGCAATCAGCCCCAGCATTTT. Amino acid sequence: CASSQVPITYSNQPQHF. This chain connects TRBV3-1 (or the pseudogene TRBV3-2) to TRBJ1-5; D gene unclear. CDR1 LGHDT and CDR2 YNNKEL come from the germline V gene (reference sequence). There are 17 residues in the CDR3. With 1 base removed from V and 0 bases from J, the gap between germline ends came to 13 bases.

CDR3 bases: TGTGCCAGCAGCTACGGGCCTCGACCCCGGAGGGAGCAGTACTTC. Protein: CASSYGPRPRREQYF. The V and J genes are TRBV6-5 and TRBJ2-7; D possibly corresponds to TRBD2 (5 bases). Germline-derived CDR1 and CDR2 are MNHEY and SVGAGI. The CDR3 is made up of 15 amino acids. Trimming took 6 bases from V and 7 from J, leaving 22 bases between them.

This clone has just a few counts. This chain uses TRBV3-1 (or the pseudogene TRBV3-2) with TRBJ1-3, with no clear D. The ends were cut back, 0 bases at V and 9 bases at J, with 12 bases in the middle. The CDR3 loop spans 14 amino acids. The V gene's germline CDR1 is LGHDT and CDR2 YNNKEL (reference sequence). CDR3 sequence (DNA): TGTGCCAGCAGCCAAGATTTAACGGTTGGCACCATATATTTT. This gives the protein CASSQDLTVGTIYF.

In its sample, this clone was seen once. This chain uses TRBV12-5 with TRBJ1-4; 8 bases fit TRBD1. V gave up 2 bases and J gave up 7 bases; unmatched junction bases: 21. The CDR3 covers 20 residues. Germline CDR1 LGHNT, CDR2 FRNRAP. The CDR3 DNA follows: TGTGCTAGTGGTTTGCAAGTCCTATCGGCCGGACAGGGATTTAGTGAAAAACTGTTTTTT. Its translation: CASGLQVLSAGQGFSEKLFF.

This chain joins TRBV7-2 and TRBJ2-1; the D gene is possibly TRBD2 (6 bases). The CDR3 is 18 amino acids. CDR1 SGHTA and CDR2 FQGNSA come from the germline V gene. V lost 1 base and J 6 bases, leaving 22 bases between the germline ends. Written as DNA, the CDR3 is TGTGCCAGCAGCTTAGGTTACCGACTAGGGTATTTAGTCAATGAGCAGTTCTTC. Protein product: CASSLGYRLGYLVNEQFF.

The rearrangement links TRBV29-1 to TRBJ1-1, with a tentative D call TRBD1 (5 bases). The CDR3 extends over 12 amino acids. V dropped 5 bases and J dropped 7 bases, with 14 bases sitting between them. Germline values: CDR1 SQVTM, CDR2 ANQGSEA. The CDR3 nucleotides are TGCAGCGTTTTCAAGGGGAACCGTGAAGCTTTCTTT. Its translation: CSVFKGNREAFF.

A few counts support this clone. This rearrangement joins TRBV7-2 to TRBJ1-1, with D maybe TRBD1 (5 bases). This CDR3 is built from 12 residues. Germline CDR1 reads SGHTA; CDR2 reads FQGNSA. The V and J ends lost 8 bases and 8 bases respectively, with 15 bases between them. The CDR3 nucleotides are TGTGCCAGCGGCCTAAATCGGGGGGAAGCTTTCTTT. It yields the protein CASGLNRGEAFF.

The chain carries TRBV30 and TRBJ2-7, with TRBD2 identical over 14 bases. The CDR3 length is 17 residues. Trimming cost V 3 bases and J 5 bases; bases outside gene matches: 12. CDR1 is GTSNPN, CDR2 SVGIG, per germline (reference sequence). As DNA, the CDR3 is TGTGCCTGGAGCTCAACCCGGACTAGCGGGGGGATCAACGAGCAGTACTTC. This encodes CAWSSTRTSGGINEQYF.

This clone was seen only a few times. The chain has TRBV29-1 and TRBJ1-2; perhaps TRBD1 as D (6 bases). There are 12 residues in the CDR3. Per the germline V gene, CDR1 is SQVTM and CDR2 is ANQGSEA. Trimming shortened V by 6 bases and J by 6 bases, and 14 bases separated the two germline ends. The DNA for the CDR3 is TGCAGCGTAAACAGGGACGGCGATGGCTACACCTTC. This sequence encodes CSVNRDGDGYTF. Full variable domain (missing parts from reference TRBV29-1 and TRBJ1-2): SAVISQKPSRDICQRGTSLTIQCQVDSQVTMMFWYRQQPGQSLTLIATANQGSEATYESGFVIDKFPISRPNLTFSTLTVSNMSPEDSSIYLCSVNRDGDGYTFGSGTRLTVV.

This clone was found a few times. This chain uses TRBV27 with TRBJ1-6; the match to TRBD1 covers 7 bases. CDR1 and CDR2 from the germline V gene are MNHEY and SMNVEV (reference sequence). The CDR3 runs 16 residues. V shed 3 bases, J shed 4 bases, and the junction held 6 bases outside the gene matches. CDR3: CASSLRQGPYNSPLHF. The DNA for the CDR3 is TGTGCCAGCAGTTTGCGACAGGGACCGTATAATTCACCCCTCCACTTT.

This chain links TRBV11-2 with TRBJ2-5; D unresolved. This CDR3 comprises 13 residues. Germline-derived CDR1 and CDR2 are SGHAT and FQNNGV. V dropped 5 bases and J dropped 4 bases, with 11 bases sitting between them. As DNA, the CDR3 is TGTGCCAGCAGCGCAGAAACGTTAGAGACCCAGTACTTC. Its protein product is CASSAETLETQYF.

The chain joins TRBV5-5 to TRBJ1-4, with D possibly being TRBD1 (6 bases). Germline V gene data show CDR1 as SGHKS and CDR2 as YYEKEE (reference sequence). Trimming removed 4 bases at V and 11 bases at J, with 18 bases between. CDR3 length equals 14 residues. The CDR3, as DNA: TGTGCCAGCAGCCGACAGGCGAGCCGGGACAAACTGTTTTTT. It codes for CASSRQASRDKLFF.

This sequence joins TRBV13 and TRBJ2-7, with TRBD1 matching 9 bases. The CDR3 covers 17 residues. CDR1 PRHDT and CDR2 FYEKMQ come from the germline V gene (reference sequence). The ends lost 3 bases at V and 4 bases at J; junction bases unmatched: 13. This CDR3 reads CASSLGMGWDRDYEQYF. In nucleotides, the CDR3 is TGTGCCAGCAGCTTGGGGATGGGGTGGGACAGGGATTACGAGCAGTACTTC.

This rearrangement joins TRBV7-9 to TRBJ2-2; D may be TRBD2 (6 bases). The CDR3 spans 16 residues. Germline loops: CDR1 SEHNR, CDR2 FQNEAQ (reference sequence). V was shortened by 4 bases and J by 3 bases, with 15 bases between the two germline ends. CDR3 sequence (DNA): TGTGCCAGCAGCTCCGCGGGAAAATCGGACACCGGGGAGCTGTTTTTT. It translates to CASSSAGKSDTGELFF. The full variable domain, completed using reference TRBV7-9 and TRBJ2-2, is DTGVSQNPRHKITKRGQNVTFRCDPISEHNRLYWYRQTLGQGPEFLTYFQNEAQLEKSRLLSDRFSAERPKGSFSTLEIQRTEQGDSAMYLCASSSAGKSDTGELFFGEGSRLTVL.